This T cell receptor (beta chain) was sequenced for a study of blood T cell repertoires in COVID-19. V dropped 6 bases and J dropped 6 bases, with 9 bases sitting between them. Per germline, CDR1 SQVTM and CDR2 ANQGSEA. The CDR3 spans 11 residues. The data were produced by immunoSEQ multiplex PCR, yet TCRdb's version contains in-frame clones alone and is incomplete. Of about 220,000 clones detected, 84% appear once; the ten largest clones hold less than 6.5%. V gene TRBV29-1 combines with J gene TRBJ2-1; D is perhaps TRBD2 (6 bases). The sequencing input was peripheral blood. The TCR originated in a woman aged 55 to 70 who had recovered from COVID-19. The DNA for the CDR3 is TGCAGCGTCCGGGACTCCAATGAGCAGTTCTTC. Amino acids: CSVRDSNEQFF.